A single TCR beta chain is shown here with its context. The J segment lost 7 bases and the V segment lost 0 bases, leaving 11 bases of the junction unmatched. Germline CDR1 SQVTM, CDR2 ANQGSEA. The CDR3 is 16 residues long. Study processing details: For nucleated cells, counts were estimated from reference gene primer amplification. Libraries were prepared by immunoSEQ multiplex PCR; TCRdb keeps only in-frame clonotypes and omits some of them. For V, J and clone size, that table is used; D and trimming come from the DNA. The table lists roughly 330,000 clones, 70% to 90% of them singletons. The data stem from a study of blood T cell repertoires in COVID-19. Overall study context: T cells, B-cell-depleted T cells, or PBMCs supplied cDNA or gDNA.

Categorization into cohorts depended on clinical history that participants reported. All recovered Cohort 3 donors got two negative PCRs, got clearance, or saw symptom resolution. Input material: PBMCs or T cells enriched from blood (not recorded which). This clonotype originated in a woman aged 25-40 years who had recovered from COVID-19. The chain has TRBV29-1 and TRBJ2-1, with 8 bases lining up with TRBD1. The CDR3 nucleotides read TGCAGCGTTGAAGATCGCGCCGGGACAGGCCAAAATGAGCAGTTCTTC. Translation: CSVEDRAGTGQNEQFF.